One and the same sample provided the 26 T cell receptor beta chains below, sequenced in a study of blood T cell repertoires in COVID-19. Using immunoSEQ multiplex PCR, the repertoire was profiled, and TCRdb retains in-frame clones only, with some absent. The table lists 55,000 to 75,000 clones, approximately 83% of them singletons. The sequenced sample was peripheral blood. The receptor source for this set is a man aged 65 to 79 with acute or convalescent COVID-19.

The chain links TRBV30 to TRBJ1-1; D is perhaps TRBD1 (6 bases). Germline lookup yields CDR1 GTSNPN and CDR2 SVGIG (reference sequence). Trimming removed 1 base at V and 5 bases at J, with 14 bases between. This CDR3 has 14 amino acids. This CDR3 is CAWSARGRGTEAFF. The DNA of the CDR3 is TGTGCCTGGAGTGCCAGGGGAAGGGGGACTGAAGCTTTCTTT.

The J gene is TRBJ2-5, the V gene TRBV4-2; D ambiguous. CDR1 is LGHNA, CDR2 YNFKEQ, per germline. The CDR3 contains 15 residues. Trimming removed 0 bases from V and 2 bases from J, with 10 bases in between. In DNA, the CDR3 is TGTGCCAGCAGCCAAGATGCAGCTAGTCAAGAGACCCAGTACTTC. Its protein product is CASSQDAASQETQYF.

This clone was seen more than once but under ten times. The CDR3 loop is CASHPEGTSSYNEQFF. As DNA, the CDR3 is TGCGCCAGCCACCCTGAGGGCACTAGCTCCTACAATGAGCAGTTCTTC. The rearrangement links TRBV5-1 to TRBJ2-1, with TRBD2 as a possible D gene (5 bases). Germline lookup yields CDR1 SGHRS and CDR2 YFSETQ. Trimming took off 7 bases at V and 0 bases at J, with 17 bases between the two ends. CDR3 length: 16 amino acids.

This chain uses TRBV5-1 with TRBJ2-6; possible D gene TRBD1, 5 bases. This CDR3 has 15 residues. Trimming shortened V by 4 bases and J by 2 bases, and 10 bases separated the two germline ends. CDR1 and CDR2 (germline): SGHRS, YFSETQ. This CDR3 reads CASSVDMTGANVLTF. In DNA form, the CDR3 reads TGCGCCAGCAGCGTGGACATGACTGGGGCCAACGTCCTGACTTTC.

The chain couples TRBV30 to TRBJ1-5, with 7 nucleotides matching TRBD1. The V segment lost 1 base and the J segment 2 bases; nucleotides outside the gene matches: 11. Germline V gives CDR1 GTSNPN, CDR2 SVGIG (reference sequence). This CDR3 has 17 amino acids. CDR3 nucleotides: TGTGCCTGGAGTGGACAGGGTCGGCTTGGGGGCAATCAGCCCCAGCATTTT. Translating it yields CAWSGQGRLGGNQPQHF. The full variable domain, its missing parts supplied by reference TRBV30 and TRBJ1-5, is SQTIHQWPATLVQPVGSPLSLECTVEGTSNPNLYWYRQAAGRGLQLLFYSVGIGQISSEVPQNLSASRPQDRQFILSSKKLLLSDSGFYLCAWSGQGRLGGNQPQHFGDGTRLSIL.

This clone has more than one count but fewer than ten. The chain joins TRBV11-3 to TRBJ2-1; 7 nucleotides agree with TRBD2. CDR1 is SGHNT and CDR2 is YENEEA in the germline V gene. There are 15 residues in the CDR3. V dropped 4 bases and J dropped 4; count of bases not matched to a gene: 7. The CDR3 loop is CASSSSGKVYNEQFF. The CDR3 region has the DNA TGTGCCAGCAGCTCGAGCGGGAAGGTGTACAATGAGCAGTTCTTC.

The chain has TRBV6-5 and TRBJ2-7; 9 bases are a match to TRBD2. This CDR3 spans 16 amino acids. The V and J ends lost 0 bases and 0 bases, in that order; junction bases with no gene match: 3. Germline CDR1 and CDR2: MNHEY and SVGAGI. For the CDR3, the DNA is TGTGCCAGCAGTTACTCTCCTAGCGGGAACTCCTACGAGCAGTACTTC. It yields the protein CASSYSPSGNSYEQYF.

The CDR3 nucleotides are TGTGCCAGCAGCTTCAACAGGGACAATGAGCAGTTCTTC. It is translated as CASSFNRDNEQFF. This sequence joins TRBV7-2 and TRBJ2-1, with a possible D match to TRBD1 (6 bases). The CDR3 runs to 13 residues. Trimming took off 3 bases at V and 5 bases at J, with 8 bases between the two ends. Germline V gives CDR1 SGHTA, CDR2 FQGNSA.

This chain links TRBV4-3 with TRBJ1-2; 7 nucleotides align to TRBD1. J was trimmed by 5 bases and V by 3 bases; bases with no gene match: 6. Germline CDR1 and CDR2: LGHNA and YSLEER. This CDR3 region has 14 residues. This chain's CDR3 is CASSQHDRAYGYTF. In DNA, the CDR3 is TGCGCCAGCAGCCAGCATGACAGGGCGTATGGCTACACCTTC.

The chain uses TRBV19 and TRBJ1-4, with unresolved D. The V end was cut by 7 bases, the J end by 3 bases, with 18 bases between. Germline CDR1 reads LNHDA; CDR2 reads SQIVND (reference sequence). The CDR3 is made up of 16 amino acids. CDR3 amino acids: CASIGNTAQSNEKLFF. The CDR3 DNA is TGTGCCAGTATCGGGAACACCGCTCAATCTAATGAAAAACTGTTTTTT.

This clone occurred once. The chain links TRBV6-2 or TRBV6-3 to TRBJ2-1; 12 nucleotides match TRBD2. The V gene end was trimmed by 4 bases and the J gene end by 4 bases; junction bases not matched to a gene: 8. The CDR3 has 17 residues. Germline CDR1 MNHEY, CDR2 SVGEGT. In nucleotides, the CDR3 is TGTGCCAGCAGTTTCCCTAGCGGGAGGGCGGTTTACAATGAGCAGTTCTTC. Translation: CASSFPSGRAVYNEQFF.

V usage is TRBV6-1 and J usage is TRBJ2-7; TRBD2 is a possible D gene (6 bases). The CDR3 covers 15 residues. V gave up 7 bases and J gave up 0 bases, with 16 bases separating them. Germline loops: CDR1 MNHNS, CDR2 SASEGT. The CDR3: CASMLDSGSSYEQYF. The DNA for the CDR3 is TGTGCCAGCATGTTGGATAGCGGCAGCTCCTACGAGCAGTACTTC.

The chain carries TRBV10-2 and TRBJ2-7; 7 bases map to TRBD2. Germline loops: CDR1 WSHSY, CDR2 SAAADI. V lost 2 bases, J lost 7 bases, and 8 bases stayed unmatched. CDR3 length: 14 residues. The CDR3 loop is CASSETGLDGEQYF. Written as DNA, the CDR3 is TGCGCCAGCAGTGAGACAGGACTAGATGGGGAGCAGTACTTC.

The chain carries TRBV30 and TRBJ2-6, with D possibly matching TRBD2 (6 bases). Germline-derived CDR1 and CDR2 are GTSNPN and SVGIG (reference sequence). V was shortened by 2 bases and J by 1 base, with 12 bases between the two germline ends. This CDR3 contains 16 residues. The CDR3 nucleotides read TGTGCCTGGAGTCTCCTCCGGGGGTCTGGGGCCAACGTCCTGACTTTC. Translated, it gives CAWSLLRGSGANVLTF.

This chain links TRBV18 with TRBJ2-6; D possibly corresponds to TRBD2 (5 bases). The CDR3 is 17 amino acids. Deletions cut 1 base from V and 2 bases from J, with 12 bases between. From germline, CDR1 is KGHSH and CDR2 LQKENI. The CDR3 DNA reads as TGTGCCAGCTCACCACGTTCGTTCGGGGCTGGGGCCAACGTCCTGACTTTC. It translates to CASSPRSFGAGANVLTF.

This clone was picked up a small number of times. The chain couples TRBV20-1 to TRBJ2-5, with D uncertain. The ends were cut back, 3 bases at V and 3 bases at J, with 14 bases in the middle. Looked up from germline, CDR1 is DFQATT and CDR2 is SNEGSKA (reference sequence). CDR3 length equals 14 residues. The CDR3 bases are TGCAGTGCTAGTCGGCAGGAACGTAAAGAGACCCAGTACTTC. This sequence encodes CSASRQERKETQYF.

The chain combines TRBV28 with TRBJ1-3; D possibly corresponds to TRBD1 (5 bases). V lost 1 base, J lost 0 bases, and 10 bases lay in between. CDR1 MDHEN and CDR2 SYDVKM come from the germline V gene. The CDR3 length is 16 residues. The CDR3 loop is CASSLYAGPSGNTIYF. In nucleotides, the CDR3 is TGTGCCAGCAGTTTATACGCAGGGCCCTCTGGAAACACCATATATTTT.

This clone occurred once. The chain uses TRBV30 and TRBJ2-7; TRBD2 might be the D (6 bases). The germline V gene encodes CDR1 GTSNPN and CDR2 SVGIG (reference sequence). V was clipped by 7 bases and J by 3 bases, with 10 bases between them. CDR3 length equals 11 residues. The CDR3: CASGSLYEQYF. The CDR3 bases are TGTGCCTCCGGGAGCCTCTACGAGCAGTACTTC.

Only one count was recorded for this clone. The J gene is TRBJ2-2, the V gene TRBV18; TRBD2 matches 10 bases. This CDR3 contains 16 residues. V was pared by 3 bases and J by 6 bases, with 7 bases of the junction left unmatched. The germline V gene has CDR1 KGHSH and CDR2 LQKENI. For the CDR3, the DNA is TGTGCCAGCTCACCCCTCCTAGCGGGAGAGTCCGGGGAGCTGTTTTTT. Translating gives CASSPLLAGESGELFF.

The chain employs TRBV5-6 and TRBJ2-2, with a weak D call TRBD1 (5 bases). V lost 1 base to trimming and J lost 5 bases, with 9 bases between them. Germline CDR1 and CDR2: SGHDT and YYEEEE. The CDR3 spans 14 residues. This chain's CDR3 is CASSLPTGTGELFF. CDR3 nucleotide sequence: TGTGCCAGCAGCTTGCCTACAGGAACCGGGGAGCTGTTTTTT.

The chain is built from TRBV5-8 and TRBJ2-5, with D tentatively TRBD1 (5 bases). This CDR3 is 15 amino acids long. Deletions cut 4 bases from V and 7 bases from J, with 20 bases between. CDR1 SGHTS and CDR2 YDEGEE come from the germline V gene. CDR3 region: CASSPTAGPPGTQYF. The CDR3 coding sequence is TGTGCCAGCAGCCCTACGGCAGGGCCACCCGGGACCCAGTACTTC. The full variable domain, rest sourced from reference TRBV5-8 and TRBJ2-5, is EAGVTQSPTHLIKTRGQQATLRCSPISGHTSVYWYQQALGLGLQFLLWYDEGEERNRGNFPPRFSGRQFPNYSSELNVNALELEDSALYLCASSPTAGPPGTQYFGPGTRLLVL.

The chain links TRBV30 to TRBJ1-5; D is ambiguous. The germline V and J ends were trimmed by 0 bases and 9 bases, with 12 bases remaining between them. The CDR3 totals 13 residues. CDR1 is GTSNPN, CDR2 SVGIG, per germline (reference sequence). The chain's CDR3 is CAWSVGEGGPQHF. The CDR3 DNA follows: TGTGCCTGGAGTGTGGGCGAGGGTGGGCCCCAGCATTTT.

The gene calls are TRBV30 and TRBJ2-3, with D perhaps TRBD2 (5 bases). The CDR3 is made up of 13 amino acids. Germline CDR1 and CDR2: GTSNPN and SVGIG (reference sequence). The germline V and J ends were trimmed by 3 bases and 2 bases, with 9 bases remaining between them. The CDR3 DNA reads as TGTGCCTGGAGATTAGCGACCACAGATACGCAGTATTTT. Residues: CAWRLATTDTQYF.

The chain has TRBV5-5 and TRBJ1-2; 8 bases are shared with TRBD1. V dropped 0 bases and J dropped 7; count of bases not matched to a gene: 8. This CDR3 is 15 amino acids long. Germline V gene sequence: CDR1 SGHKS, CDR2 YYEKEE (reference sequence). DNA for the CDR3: TGTGCCAGCAGCTTGGTTTCACAGGGGGAAGGTGGCTACACCTTC. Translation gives CASSLVSQGEGGYTF.

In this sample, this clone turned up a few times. The CDR3 spells CASSPPFGNDEKLFF. DNA of the CDR3: TGTGCCAGCTCACCACCATTCGGGAACGATGAAAAACTGTTTTTT. V and J are TRBV18 and TRBJ1-4; D remains unclear. Per the germline V gene, CDR1 is KGHSH and CDR2 is LQKENI. V was shortened by 0 bases and J by 6 bases, with 11 bases between the two germline ends. CDR3 size: 15 residues.

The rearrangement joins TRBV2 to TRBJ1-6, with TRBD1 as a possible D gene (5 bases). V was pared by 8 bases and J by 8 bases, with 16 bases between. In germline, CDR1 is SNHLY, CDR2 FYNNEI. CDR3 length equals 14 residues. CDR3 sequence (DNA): TGTGCCAGCCAACTGGGGGGGAGGGATTCACCCCTCCACTTT. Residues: CASQLGGRDSPLHF.